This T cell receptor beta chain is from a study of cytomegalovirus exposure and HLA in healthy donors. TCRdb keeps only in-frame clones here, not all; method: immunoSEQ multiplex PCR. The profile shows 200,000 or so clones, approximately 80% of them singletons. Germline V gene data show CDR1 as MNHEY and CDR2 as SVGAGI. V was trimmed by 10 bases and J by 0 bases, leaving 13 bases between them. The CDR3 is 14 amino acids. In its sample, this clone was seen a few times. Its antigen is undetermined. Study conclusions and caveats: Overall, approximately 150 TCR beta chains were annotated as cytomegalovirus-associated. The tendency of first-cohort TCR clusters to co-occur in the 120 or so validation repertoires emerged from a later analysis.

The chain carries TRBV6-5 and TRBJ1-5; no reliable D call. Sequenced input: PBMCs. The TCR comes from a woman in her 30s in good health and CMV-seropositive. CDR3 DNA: TGTGCCACCAGGAGGGATTATAGCAATCAGCCCCAGCATTTT. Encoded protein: CATRRDYSNQPQHF.